The sequence of this TCR beta chain was determined in a study of T cells expressing NK-cell markers. The germline V gene has CDR1 MNHEY and CDR2 SVGEGT. The CDR3 length is 14 residues. Each CDR3 protein gets one entry in TCRdb, which reprocessed the 5' RACE reads and gives no DNA. Its table records 400,000 to 450,000 distinct CDR3 sequences. The source of this sequence is a woman aged 18 to 75 in good health. The chain carries TRBV6-2 or TRBV6-3 and TRBJ2-1; the TCRdb call, TRBD2, lacks DNA for checking. The sequenced sample consisted of blood T cells: a sorted CD56 or NKG2C T cell subset, CD4+ or CD8+ T cells, or bulk PBMC T cells (not recorded which). The CDR3 region is CAAGPGLALHEQFF.